The 15 T cell receptor beta chains reported below all come from one sample, sequenced in a study of cytomegalovirus exposure and HLA in healthy donors. The PCR was carried out with 60 Vbeta primers and 13 Jbeta primers. Here immunoSEQ multiplex PCR was the method, and the copy in TCRdb shows in-frame clones only, minus some. The table records about 120,000 clones, about 70% of them present only once. The sequenced sample was PBMCs. These receptors all come from a human donor in good health.

The chain employs TRBV19 and TRBJ1-5; perhaps TRBD1 as D (5 bases). The length of the CDR3 is 13 residues. Germline loops: CDR1 LNHDA, CDR2 SQIVND (reference sequence). V was cut by 7 bases and J by 6 bases, with 13 bases left in between. CDR3 in DNA: TGTGCCAGTATGGGGCCTTTTACTCAGCCCCAGCATTTT. It yields the protein CASMGPFTQPQHF.

V usage is TRBV5-1 and J usage is TRBJ2-7, with 9 bases lining up with TRBD2. The CDR3 is 14 amino acids. V shed 5 bases and J 5 bases; nucleotides not matched to a gene: 8. Germline V CDR1 and CDR2: SGHRS, YFSETQ. CDR3 sequence: CASRSGGLGDEQYF. In DNA form, the CDR3 reads TGCGCCAGCAGGAGCGGGGGGCTTGGCGACGAGCAGTACTTC.

This clone turned up a few times. The V gene is TRBV25-1, the J gene TRBJ2-6; no clear D gene. V shed 6 bases and J shed 0 bases, with 12 bases lying between them. The germline CDR1 and CDR2 sequences are MGHDK and SYGVNS. CDR3 length equals 16 residues. CDR3 sequence reads: CASRSSRFSGANVLTF. The CDR3 DNA is TGTGCCAGCAGGTCTAGTCGATTCTCTGGGGCCAACGTCCTGACTTTC.

This clone was recorded once. The chain combines TRBV6-5 with TRBJ1-1, with D unresolved. Trimming removed 2 bases at V and 4 bases at J, with 8 bases between. The germline gives CDR1 MNHEY, CDR2 SVGAGI. This CDR3 is built from 13 residues. This CDR3 reads CASSYGRTTEAFF. CDR3 bases: TGTGCCAGCAGTTACGGGCGTACCACTGAAGCTTTCTTT.

The genes are TRBV7-9 and TRBJ1-2; the D gene is possibly TRBD1 (6 bases). CDR3 length: 17 residues. Looked up from germline, CDR1 is SEHNR and CDR2 is FQNEAQ (reference sequence). V dropped 1 base and J dropped 1 base, with 16 bases sitting between them. The CDR3 spells CASSLGGGGRFNYGYTF. CDR3 DNA sequence: TGTGCCAGCAGCTTAGGAGGCGGGGGCAGATTTAACTATGGCTACACCTTC.

There are a few counts of this clone. The gene calls are TRBV5-1 and TRBJ1-2, with D perhaps TRBD1 (6 bases). Looked up from germline, CDR1 is SGHRS and CDR2 is YFSETQ. This CDR3 region has 13 residues. The V end lost 0 bases, the J end lost 4 bases, and 7 bases lay between the germline ends. CDR3 sequence: CASSLGGPYGYTF. CDR3 nucleotides: TGCGCCAGCAGCTTGGGGGGGCCCTATGGCTACACCTTC.

This clone was seen more than once but under ten times. The chain links TRBV27 to TRBJ1-5; 9 bases match TRBD1. Germline CDR1 and CDR2: MNHEY and SMNVEV (reference sequence). The V gene end was trimmed by 2 bases and the J gene end by 7 bases; junction bases not matched to a gene: 3. This CDR3 comprises 14 residues. CDR3 in amino acids: CASSLGGQGQPQHF. The CDR3 nucleotides are TGTGCCAGCAGTTTAGGAGGACAGGGGCAGCCCCAGCATTTT.

V is TRBV4-2 and J is TRBJ1-2; 8 bases match TRBD1. This CDR3 spans 15 amino acids. Germline V lookup: CDR1 LGHNA, CDR2 YNFKEQ. The V and J ends lost 4 bases and 8 bases, in that order; junction bases with no gene match: 12. This chain's CDR3 is CASSRETGTGKGYTF. DNA for the CDR3: TGTGCCAGCAGCCGAGAAACCGGGACAGGCAAAGGCTACACCTTC.

V usage is TRBV5-1 and J usage is TRBJ2-3; a possible D gene is TRBD2 (6 bases). The CDR3 is made up of 15 amino acids. The ends were cut back, 4 bases at V and 8 bases at J, with 20 bases in the middle. Germline-derived CDR1 and CDR2 are SGHRS and YFSETQ. The CDR3 is CASSPEAGPPGTQYF. The CDR3 DNA reads TGCGCCAGCAGCCCCGAGGCGGGGCCGCCAGGTACGCAGTATTTT.

The chain has TRBV5-1 and TRBJ1-4, with 7 bases matching TRBD1. Germline-derived CDR1 and CDR2 are SGHRS and YFSETQ. This CDR3 comprises 15 residues. After removal of 4 bases from V and 4 bases from J, the junction contained 7 bases not matched to a gene. The CDR3 nucleotides are TGCGCCAGCAGCCTAGGGACAGCTCGTAATGAAAAACTGTTTTTT. This translates into CASSLGTARNEKLFF.

The CDR3 nucleotides read TGTGCCAGCAGCCTCGGCCAGAGGACCGGGGAGCTGTTTTTT. Amino acid sequence: CASSLGQRTGELFF. V is TRBV7-6 and J is TRBJ2-2; D call uncertain. This CDR3 contains 14 residues. Trimming removed 5 bases at V and 5 bases at J, with 12 bases between. The germline gives CDR1 SGHVS, CDR2 FNYEAQ.

The gene calls are TRBV5-4 and TRBJ2-3; D is ambiguous. Trimming shortened V by 3 bases and J by 4 bases, and 9 bases separated the two germline ends. From germline, CDR1 is SGHNT and CDR2 YYREEE (reference sequence). The CDR3 is made up of 13 amino acids. The CDR3 protein is CASSSPSPDTQYF. The DNA for the CDR3 is TGTGCCAGCAGCTCCCCCAGTCCAGATACGCAGTATTTT.

The chain carries TRBV7-2 and TRBJ2-5, with D perhaps matching TRBD1 (5 bases). The germline CDR1 and CDR2 sequences are SGHTA and FQGNSA. CDR3 length: 14 amino acids. Trimming left V 1 base short and J 5 bases short, with 11 bases between. This CDR3 is CASSLELYRETQYF. CDR3 in DNA: TGTGCCAGCAGCTTAGAGCTCTACAGGGAGACCCAGTACTTC. The variable domain in full, with the rest retrieved from reference TRBV7-2 and TRBJ2-5, is GAGVSQSPSNKVTEKGKDVELRCDPISGHTALYWYRQSLGQGLEFLIYFQGNSAPDKSGLPSDRFSAERTGGSVSTLTIQRTQQEDSAVYLCASSLELYRETQYFGPGTRLLVL.

The CDR3 bases are TGTGCCAGCAGTTTGGGCAGCCTACAAGCTTTCTTT. Translation: CASSLGSLQAFF. The chain employs TRBV28 and TRBJ1-1, with D hard to call. This CDR3 has 12 amino acids. The V and J ends lost 3 bases and 9 bases respectively, with 11 bases between them. Germline lookup yields CDR1 MDHEN and CDR2 SYDVKM.

The J gene is TRBJ1-1, the V gene TRBV9; D unclear. With 4 bases removed from V and 4 bases from J, the gap between germline ends came to 11 bases. The CDR3 spans 13 residues. The V gene's germline CDR1 is SGDLS and CDR2 YYNGEE. CDR3 loop: CASSSSSSTEAFF. CDR3 coding DNA: TGTGCCAGCAGCTCGTCGAGTAGCACTGAAGCTTTCTTT. Filled out from reference TRBV9 and TRBJ1-1, the complete variable domain reads DSGVTQTPKHLITATGQRVTLRCSPRSGDLSVYWYQQSLDQGLQFLIQYYNGEERAKGNILERFSAQQFPDLHSELNLSSLELGDSALYFCASSSSSSTEAFFGQGTRLTVV.